Following are 14 T cell receptor beta chains from one sample sequenced in a study of CD8 T cells in acute hepatitis C reinfection. Profiling relied on immunoSEQ multiplex PCR, and the TCRdb table lists in-frame clones only, not all of them. This table holds some 38,000 clones, more than 75% found once. Stated time point: naive CD8 control sorted from an acute-time-point sample. Input material: naive CD8+ T cells from PBMCs. All receptors derive from a man aged 25-45 years with chronic hepatitis C.

The chain combines TRBV27 with TRBJ2-7; D tentatively reads TRBD1 or TRBD2 (6 bases each). CDR1 MNHEY and CDR2 SMNVEV come from the germline V gene (reference sequence). The CDR3 has 11 amino acids. V was trimmed by 7 bases and J by 4 bases, leaving 8 bases between them. As DNA, the CDR3 is TGTGCCAGCAAGGGGGGTTACGAGCAGTACTTC. This encodes CASKGGYEQYF.

The chain carries TRBV9 and TRBJ2-2; TRBD2 agrees at 9 bases. The V segment lost 4 bases and the J segment 2 bases; nucleotides outside the gene matches: 6. The CDR3 totals 16 residues. The germline V gene has CDR1 SGDLS and CDR2 YYNGEE. CDR3 sequence reads: CASSPQTSGNTGELFF. Here the CDR3 DNA reads TGTGCCAGCAGCCCTCAGACTAGCGGAAACACCGGGGAGCTGTTTTTT.

The genes are TRBV6-5 and TRBJ2-1; 7 bases map to TRBD2. The CDR3 runs 13 residues. Germline V lookup: CDR1 MNHEY, CDR2 SVGAGI. Written as DNA, the CDR3 is TGTGCAGCTCGAGGGGACTACGACAATGAGCAGTTCTTC. Its protein is CAARGDYDNEQFF.

The rearrangement joins TRBV4-1 to TRBJ1-5; D ambiguous. Germline V gives CDR1 MGHRA, CDR2 YSYEKL. This CDR3 is built from 16 residues. The V end lost 0 bases, the J end lost 2 bases, and 11 bases lay between the germline ends. This CDR3 is CASSQDWTGGNQPQHF. The DNA of the CDR3 is TGCGCCAGCAGCCAAGATTGGACTGGGGGCAATCAGCCCCAGCATTTT.

This chain uses TRBV4-2 with TRBJ2-1; 7 bases map to TRBD1. J gave up 8 bases and V 1 base, and 8 bases lay outside the gene matches. Per germline, CDR1 LGHNA and CDR2 YNFKEQ. This CDR3 contains 15 residues. CDR3 in amino acids: CASSQAGTVSDEQFF. DNA of the CDR3: TGTGCCAGCAGCCAAGCCGGGACAGTTTCGGATGAGCAGTTCTTC.

The chain links TRBV7-9 to TRBJ2-1; 10 nucleotides align to TRBD1. J was trimmed by 13 bases and V by 5 bases; bases with no gene match: 23. The CDR3 is 18 residues long. From germline, CDR1 is SEHNR and CDR2 FQNEAQ (reference sequence). The CDR3 is CASSHRSEKSDRGTGQFF. The CDR3 nucleotides read TGTGCCAGCAGCCATAGAAGCGAAAAGTCGGACAGGGGGACCGGTCAGTTCTTC.

The chain recombines TRBV9 with TRBJ2-7; TRBD1 aligns across 10 bases. The CDR3 extends over 14 amino acids. V lost 0 bases, J lost 5 bases, and 2 bases stayed unmatched. Germline V gene data show CDR1 as SGDLS and CDR2 as YYNGEE. CDR3 bases: TGTGCCAGCAGCGTAGGGGACAGGGGCCACGAGCAGTACTTC. It yields the protein CASSVGDRGHEQYF.

The chain is built from TRBV5-6 and TRBJ2-7; D perhaps matches TRBD1 (7 bases). Germline V gene data show CDR1 as SGHDT and CDR2 as YYEEEE. The CDR3 is 16 amino acids. V was trimmed by 0 bases and J by 3 bases, leaving 16 bases between them. CDR3: CASSLVGGGLNYEQYF. The CDR3 DNA follows: TGTGCCAGCAGCTTGGTAGGAGGGGGCCTAAACTACGAGCAGTACTTC.

The V gene is TRBV6-5, the J gene TRBJ1-3; no firm D call. The CDR3 has 13 residues. Germline CDR1 reads MNHEY; CDR2 reads SVGAGI. V was pared by 5 bases and J by 10 bases, with 15 bases between. This CDR3 is CASSSSRESTIYF. The CDR3 DNA is TGTGCCAGCAGTAGCTCACGAGAGTCGACCATATATTTT.

V is TRBV11-2 and J is TRBJ2-7; 10 nucleotides line up with TRBD2. Per germline, CDR1 SGHAT and CDR2 FQNNGV. This CDR3 region has 16 residues. V dropped 1 base and J dropped 2; count of bases not matched to a gene: 5. CDR3 sequence (DNA): TGTGCCAGCAGCTTAGCCACCGGACTAGCGGCCTACGAGCAGTACTTC. It codes for CASSLATGLAAYEQYF.

The chain couples TRBV4-1 to TRBJ2-3; D not resolved. The CDR3 covers 13 residues. Deletions cut 1 base from V and 2 bases from J, with 4 bases between. Germline V gives CDR1 MGHRA, CDR2 YSYEKL. CDR3 sequence (DNA): TGCGCCAGCAGCCAAGGTATCACAGATACGCAGTATTTT. It yields the protein CASSQGITDTQYF.

This sequence joins TRBV11-2 and TRBJ2-2, with D unclear. CDR1 is SGHAT, CDR2 FQNNGV, per germline. The ends were cut back, 3 bases at V and 6 bases at J, with 8 bases in the middle. The CDR3 is 13 amino acids. The CDR3: CASSFLESGELFF. The CDR3 bases are TGTGCCAGCAGCTTCCTGGAGTCCGGGGAGCTGTTTTTT.

The V call is TRBV11-2, the J call TRBJ1-1, with D perhaps matching TRBD1 (5 bases). Germline V gives CDR1 SGHAT, CDR2 FQNNGV. The CDR3 spans 14 residues. Deletions cut 7 bases from V and 1 base from J, with 13 bases between. The CDR3 nucleotides read TGTGCCAGCACCCTTACCGGGACGAACACTGAAGCTTTCTTT. Encoded protein: CASTLTGTNTEAFF.

V gene TRBV29-1 combines with J gene TRBJ1-1; D is uncertain. CDR1 is SQVTM, CDR2 ANQGSEA, per germline. CDR3 length equals 13 residues. V lost 5 bases, J lost 0 bases, and 10 bases lay in between. The chain's CDR3 is CSVLGGMNTEAFF. CDR3 sequence (DNA): TGCAGCGTTTTGGGAGGGATGAACACTGAAGCTTTCTTT. Variable domain in full (rest from reference TRBV29-1 and TRBJ1-1): SAVISQKPSRDICQRGTSLTIQCQVDSQVTMMFWYRQQPGQSLTLIATANQGSEATYESGFVIDKFPISRPNLTFSTLTVSNMSPEDSSIYLCSVLGGMNTEAFFGQGTRLTVV.